This is a list of T cell receptor beta chains from one sample in a study of blood T cell repertoires in COVID-19. The data were produced by immunoSEQ multiplex PCR, yet TCRdb's version contains in-frame clones alone and is incomplete. The data show roughly 90,000 clones, with approximately 86% seen just once and about 5.1% held by the top ten. Specimen: peripheral blood. These receptors came from a middle-aged man with acute or convalescent COVID-19. The CDR3 runs from the conserved cysteine through the conserved F or W. Fields, in order: D gene, J gene, CDR3 length, V gene, CDR3 protein. A D gene is named only where the DNA matches it firmly.

d_call: NA
j_call: TRBJ1-5
cdr3_length: 14
v_call: TRBV9
cdr3_aa: CASSVGTSNQPQHF

d_call: TRBD1
j_call: TRBJ1-1
cdr3_length: 14
v_call: TRBV6-2/TRBV6-3
cdr3_aa: CASSLGGDRAEAFF

d_call: TRBD2
j_call: TRBJ2-3
cdr3_length: 16
v_call: TRBV5-1
cdr3_aa: CASSYSSGTFGDTQYF

d_call: TRBD1
j_call: TRBJ1-1
cdr3_length: 17
v_call: TRBV5-4
cdr3_aa: CASSPTGGAGVNTEAFF

d_call: NA
j_call: TRBJ2-2
cdr3_length: 16
v_call: TRBV11-3
cdr3_aa: CASSLGVQANTGELFF

d_call: TRBD1
j_call: TRBJ2-3
cdr3_length: 15
v_call: TRBV11-3
cdr3_aa: CASSSDRVGADTQYF

d_call: TRBD1
j_call: TRBJ2-5
cdr3_length: 14
v_call: TRBV5-1
cdr3_aa: CASSLDRGTETQYF

d_call: NA
j_call: TRBJ2-7
cdr3_length: 11
v_call: TRBV29-1
cdr3_aa: CSGQDSYEQYF

d_call: NA
j_call: TRBJ2-2
cdr3_length: 14
v_call: TRBV29-1
cdr3_aa: CSVGRANDAGELFF

d_call: TRBD2
j_call: TRBJ2-1
cdr3_length: 17
v_call: TRBV18
cdr3_aa: CASSPRLAGGIYNEQFF

d_call: NA
j_call: TRBJ1-5
cdr3_length: 15
v_call: TRBV10-3
cdr3_aa: CAISQGREGNQPQHF

d_call: NA
j_call: TRBJ2-1
cdr3_length: 17
v_call: TRBV5-1
cdr3_aa: CASSLGRIQNYYNEQFF

d_call: NA
j_call: TRBJ1-2
cdr3_length: 15
v_call: TRBV11-2
cdr3_aa: CASSPRTSHAGGYTF

d_call: TRBD1
j_call: TRBJ2-6
cdr3_length: 17
v_call: TRBV29-1
cdr3_aa: CSVETGTGRSGANVLTF

d_call: TRBD1
j_call: TRBJ1-2
cdr3_length: 15
v_call: TRBV2
cdr3_aa: CASIRVEGAAYGYTF

d_call: NA
j_call: TRBJ2-2
cdr3_length: 13
v_call: TRBV11-2
cdr3_aa: CASSRSSIGELFF

d_call: NA
j_call: TRBJ2-1
cdr3_length: 14
v_call: TRBV2
cdr3_aa: CASRIPDYYNEQFF

d_call: TRBD2
j_call: TRBJ2-7
cdr3_length: 15
v_call: TRBV28
cdr3_aa: CASRPSGSPFTEQYF

d_call: NA
j_call: TRBJ2-1
cdr3_length: 11
v_call: TRBV2
cdr3_aa: CASRWGDEQFF

d_call: TRBD2
j_call: TRBJ2-1
cdr3_length: 15
v_call: TRBV5-6
cdr3_aa: CASSRGRPSYNEQFF

d_call: NA
j_call: TRBJ1-1
cdr3_length: 12
v_call: TRBV21-1
cdr3_aa: CASSSRQAEAFF

d_call: NA
j_call: TRBJ1-1
cdr3_length: 15
v_call: TRBV10-3
cdr3_aa: CAISESLRANTEAFF

d_call: NA
j_call: TRBJ2-1
cdr3_length: 15
v_call: TRBV7-9
cdr3_aa: CASSEPGRGGDEQFF

d_call: NA
j_call: TRBJ1-2
cdr3_length: 13
v_call: TRBV12-3/TRBV12-4
cdr3_aa: CASSQQGSYGYTF

d_call: NA
j_call: TRBJ1-6
cdr3_length: 15
v_call: TRBV2
cdr3_aa: CASSEKGIYNSPLHF

d_call: NA
j_call: TRBJ1-2
cdr3_length: 13
v_call: TRBV6-1
cdr3_aa: CASSERRNYGYTF

d_call: NA
j_call: TRBJ2-3
cdr3_length: 14
v_call: TRBV5-5
cdr3_aa: CASSLSGGTDTQYF

d_call: NA
j_call: TRBJ2-7
cdr3_length: 16
v_call: TRBV11-3
cdr3_aa: CASSLDRTGGTYEQYF

d_call: NA
j_call: TRBJ2-5
cdr3_length: 15
v_call: TRBV19
cdr3_aa: CASKKGHQQQETQYF

d_call: TRBD1
j_call: TRBJ1-1
cdr3_length: 13
v_call: TRBV6-5
cdr3_aa: CASRGTVNTEAFF

d_call: TRBD2
j_call: TRBJ2-2
cdr3_length: 13
v_call: TRBV19
cdr3_aa: CASTSGYTGELFF

d_call: NA
j_call: TRBJ1-2
cdr3_length: 13
v_call: TRBV7-2
cdr3_aa: CASSSTGNYGYTF

d_call: NA
j_call: TRBJ1-2
cdr3_length: 13
v_call: TRBV5-4
cdr3_aa: CASSEEGSYGYTF

d_call: TRBD2
j_call: TRBJ2-1
cdr3_length: 20
v_call: TRBV11-3
cdr3_aa: CASSLEASLTSGGAYNEQFF

d_call: NA
j_call: TRBJ2-7
cdr3_length: 13
v_call: TRBV11-3
cdr3_aa: CASSAATGNEQYF

d_call: TRBD1
j_call: TRBJ1-3
cdr3_length: 14
v_call: TRBV7-2
cdr3_aa: CASSSTGSGNTIYF

d_call: NA
j_call: TRBJ1-5
cdr3_length: 18
v_call: TRBV6-6
cdr3_aa: CASSREPRQTNSNQPQHF

d_call: TRBD2
j_call: TRBJ2-3
cdr3_length: 16
v_call: TRBV6-5
cdr3_aa: CASSYFWTSGTDTQYF

d_call: NA
j_call: TRBJ2-1
cdr3_length: 13
v_call: TRBV7-3
cdr3_aa: CASSQTVYNEQFF

d_call: TRBD2
j_call: TRBJ2-3
cdr3_length: 16
v_call: TRBV15
cdr3_aa: CATSRDRLAGGDTQYF

d_call: NA
j_call: TRBJ1-2
cdr3_length: 15
v_call: TRBV21-1
cdr3_aa: CASSIPWAQSYGYTF

d_call: NA
j_call: TRBJ1-2
cdr3_length: 11
v_call: TRBV6-5
cdr3_aa: CASGIRGGYTF

d_call: TRBD1
j_call: TRBJ2-5
cdr3_length: 17
v_call: TRBV18
cdr3_aa: CASSPLDPGDREETQYF

d_call: TRBD1
j_call: TRBJ2-7
cdr3_length: 15
v_call: TRBV6-5
cdr3_aa: CASSYMNRGRYEQYF

d_call: NA
j_call: TRBJ2-7
cdr3_length: 18
v_call: TRBV10-1
cdr3_aa: CASTLGQGPSGTSYEQYF

d_call: NA
j_call: TRBJ1-3
cdr3_length: 13
v_call: TRBV6-5
cdr3_aa: CASSPTVVGTIYF

d_call: TRBD1
j_call: TRBJ1-2
cdr3_length: 12
v_call: TRBV7-2
cdr3_aa: CASSPRGSGYTF

d_call: TRBD2
j_call: TRBJ2-1
cdr3_length: 16
v_call: TRBV6-2/TRBV6-3
cdr3_aa: CASSPLAGGLYNEQFF

d_call: NA
j_call: TRBJ2-7
cdr3_length: 14
v_call: TRBV18
cdr3_aa: CASSPRDTGLEQYF

d_call: NA
j_call: TRBJ2-7
cdr3_length: 13
v_call: TRBV5-1
cdr3_aa: CASSFVQGYEQYF

d_call: TRBD1
j_call: TRBJ1-1
cdr3_length: 13
v_call: TRBV19
cdr3_aa: CASSIDRGTEAFF

d_call: TRBD2
j_call: TRBJ2-3
cdr3_length: 16
v_call: TRBV5-4
cdr3_aa: CASSRQTAGFWDTQYF

d_call: TRBD2
j_call: TRBJ2-1
cdr3_length: 16
v_call: TRBV5-4
cdr3_aa: CASSEGLADSYNEQFF

d_call: NA
j_call: TRBJ2-3
cdr3_length: 13
v_call: TRBV18
cdr3_aa: CASSPPSGDTQYF

d_call: TRBD1
j_call: TRBJ2-2
cdr3_length: 17
v_call: TRBV19
cdr3_aa: CASSSPDRGANTGELFF

d_call: TRBD1
j_call: TRBJ1-2
cdr3_length: 15
v_call: TRBV25-1
cdr3_aa: CASSDGQGTPYGYTF

d_call: NA
j_call: TRBJ1-2
cdr3_length: 12
v_call: TRBV5-1
cdr3_aa: CASSFSMEGYTF

d_call: NA
j_call: TRBJ1-5
cdr3_length: 14
v_call: TRBV19
cdr3_aa: CASTLMGRAEPQHF

d_call: TRBD1
j_call: TRBJ2-7
cdr3_length: 11
v_call: TRBV20-1
cdr3_aa: CSAWTGAVQYF

d_call: NA
j_call: TRBJ1-6
cdr3_length: 13
v_call: TRBV20-1
cdr3_aa: CSASPGPRIPLHF